This entry describes one TCR beta chain. These data come from a study of blood T cell repertoires in COVID-19. Study information: PBMCs, B-cell-depleted T cells, or T cells provided the cDNA or gDNA that made up the material.

Original methodology: Estimation of nucleated cell counts was performed using reference gene primer amplification. Clones were read by immunoSEQ multiplex PCR, and TCRdb kept only the in-frame ones, dropping some. V, J and clone size reflect that table, while D and trimming were determined from the DNA. The table records 150,000 to 200,000 clones, less than 90% of them present only once. The source is a woman in her seventies with COVID-19, enrolled during active disease. Sequenced material: peripheral blood.

The CDR3 region has the DNA TGTGCCAGCAGCTTGGATAGCGGGCGCACAGATACGCAGTATTTT. Protein sequence: CASSLDSGRTDTQYF. The rearrangement uses TRBV5-6 and TRBJ2-3, with 7 positions matching TRBD2. The germline V gene encodes CDR1 SGHDT and CDR2 YYEEEE. V dropped 0 bases and J dropped 1; count of bases not matched to a gene: 2. The CDR3 loop spans 15 amino acids.